This is a list of T cell receptor beta chains from one sample in a study of blood T cell repertoires in COVID-19. Clones were sequenced by immunoSEQ multiplex PCR, and TCRdb holds only the in-frame ones, with some missing. This table holds roughly 230,000 clones, about 80% found once. Sequenced sample: PBMCs or T cells enriched from blood (not recorded which). These receptors were obtained from a man aged 50-60 years who had recovered from COVID-19. Both conserved end residues are part of each CDR3. Each record gives: V gene, J gene, D gene, clone size, CDR3 DNA, CDR3 protein. A D gene is named only where the DNA matches it firmly. Not every row has a clone size; where given, it reads once, few, many or a size class.

>TRBV30|TRBJ1-5|TRBD1|few
TGTGCCTGGAGTGGACAGGGCGATCAGCCCCAGCATTTT
CAWSGQGDQPQHF
>TRBV7-8|TRBJ2-1|TRBD2|-
TGTGCCAGCAGCTTACCGGGACTAGCGGGATTTCAGTTCTTC
CASSLPGLAGFQFF
>TRBV19|TRBJ1-4|-|-
TGTGCCGCAAAGCCCAGGGGCACTAATGAAAAACTGTTTTTT
CAAKPRGTNEKLFF
>TRBV12-3/TRBV12-4|TRBJ1-1|-|-
TGTGCCAGCAGAGCCCGGGAGGAAGCTTTCTTT
CASRAREEAFF
>TRBV18|TRBJ2-4|-|once
TGTGCCAGCTCACCTAGACAGAAGATAGCCAAAAACATTCAGTACTTC
CASSPRQKIAKNIQYF
>TRBV7-2|TRBJ2-5|-|-
TGTGCCAGCAGCTTAGACAGGGAGACCCAGTACTTC
CASSLDRETQYF
>TRBV5-4|TRBJ1-1|TRBD1|-
TGTGCCAGCAGCAGGGGACAGGGGAACACTGAAGCTTTCTTT
CASSRGQGNTEAFF
>TRBV5-1|TRBJ2-3|-|-
TGCGCCAGCAGCCAAGCCCCTACTAGCACAGATACGCAGTATTTT
CASSQAPTSTDTQYF
>TRBV4-1|TRBJ1-3|-|-
TGCGCCAGCAGCCAAGAATACATCTCTGGAAACACCATATATTTT
CASSQEYISGNTIYF
>TRBV11-1|TRBJ2-7|TRBD1|once
TGTGCCAGCAGCATTCGGACAGGCAGCTCCTACGAGCAGTACTTC
CASSIRTGSSYEQYF
>TRBV5-1|TRBJ1-5|-|once
TGCGCCAGCAGCTTGGGCGGTGGGAGGGAAAATCAGCCCCAGCATTTT
CASSLGGGRENQPQHF
>TRBV6-5|TRBJ2-7|-|-
TGTGCCAGCACCCGGGACACGTCCTACGAGCAGTACTTC
CASTRDTSYEQYF
>TRBV7-2|TRBJ2-7|TRBD2|-
TGTGCCAGCAGGCGCACTAGCGGGAACTACGAGCAGTACTTC
CASRRTSGNYEQYF
>TRBV19|TRBJ1-1|TRBD1|-
TGTGCCAGTAGTACCCTCGACAGGGGAAACACTGAAGCTTTCTTT
CASSTLDRGNTEAFF
>TRBV5-4|TRBJ2-7|-|-
TGTGCCAGCAGCTTGTTAGGGGAAGACTACGAGCAGTACTTC
CASSLLGEDYEQYF
>TRBV2|TRBJ1-6|TRBD1|-
TGTGCCAGCAGTGTTACAGGGGGAATTTCACCCCTCCACTTT
CASSVTGGISPLHF
>TRBV5-1|TRBJ2-5|-|-
TGCGCCAGCAGCTTGGCCGGGGACAAAGAGACCCAGTACTTC
CASSLAGDKETQYF
>TRBV5-4|TRBJ2-7|-|many
TGTGCCAGCAGATACATACTTGTGGACGGAGCGGGACAAGGCGAGCAGTACTTC
CASRYILVDGAGQGEQYF
>TRBV10-3|TRBJ1-1|-|-
TGTGCCATCGGATTCCCGGGACACCCTGAAGCTTTCTTT
CAIGFPGHPEAFF
>TRBV27|TRBJ1-1|-|-
TGTGCCAGCAGTTTATCCCCTCGGACAGTCAACACTGAAGCTTTCTTT
CASSLSPRTVNTEAFF
>TRBV5-5|TRBJ2-5|TRBD1|-
TGTGCCAGCAGCGGCCCCCTAACCGGGACAGGGCAAGAGACCCAGTACTTC
CASSGPLTGTGQETQYF
>TRBV2|TRBJ2-6|-|-
TGTGCCAGCAGTGAAGCAGGGGGTGGGGCCAACGTCCTGACTTTC
CASSEAGGGANVLTF
>TRBV14|TRBJ2-3|TRBD1|-
TGTGCCAGCAGCCCCCTGTTCGGACAGGGGCCACCAGATACGCAGTATTTT
CASSPLFGQGPPDTQYF